The 8 T cell receptor beta chains in this list originate from one sample, sequenced in a study of response to subunit inactivated influenza vaccine. Using its own MiXCR run on the RT-PCR reads, TCRdb lists one record per CDR3 protein. The table has about 530,000 distinct CDR3 sequences, about 11% seen once. Material: PBMCs from blood, obtained on the day of vaccination. These receptors came from a man aged 45-65 years who received an inactivated influenza vaccine.

V usage is TRBV7-9 and J usage is TRBJ2-2, with D uncertain. The germline V gene has CDR1 SEHNR and CDR2 FQNEAQ (reference sequence). The V end was cut by 5 bases, the J end by 10 bases, with 5 bases between. The CDR3 has 10 residues. CDR3 coding DNA: TGTGCCAGCAGCCGACAGGAGCTGTTTTTT. Translating it yields CASSRQELFF.

This clonotype was counted only a few times. The J gene is TRBJ1-1, the V gene TRBV11-2; TRBD1 matches 7 bases. After removal of 2 bases from V and 2 bases from J, the junction contained 5 bases not matched to a gene. Germline V CDR1 and CDR2: SGHAT, FQNNGV. The CDR3 is made up of 15 amino acids. The CDR3 DNA follows: TGTGCCAGCAGCTTAACGGGACAGCCCAACACTGAAGCTTTCTTT. This sequence encodes CASSLTGQPNTEAFF.

This clonotype was observed many times. The chain couples TRBV4-2 to TRBJ2-3; D call uncertain. Trimming stripped 3 bases from V and 3 bases from J, with 7 bases between. Germline CDR1 reads LGHNA; CDR2 reads YNFKEQ. This CDR3 is 13 amino acids long. This CDR3 reads CASSHSETDTQYF. For the CDR3, the DNA is TGTGCCAGCAGCCACTCTGAGACAGATACGCAGTATTTT.

This clonotype was seen at least ten times. The rearrangement links TRBV7-2 to TRBJ2-7; 9 nucleotides match TRBD1. This CDR3 is 15 amino acids long. Germline V gene lookup returns CDR1 SGHTA and CDR2 FQGNSA. J gave up 7 bases and V 3 bases, and 10 bases lay outside the gene matches. CDR3 sequence: CASSFGQGTSTEQYF. As DNA, the CDR3 is TGTGCCAGCAGCTTCGGACAGGGGACTTCAACGGAGCAGTACTTC.

The chain recombines TRBV12-3 or TRBV12-4 with TRBJ1-2; D ambiguous. The V gene lost 4 bases and the J gene lost 6 bases, with 12 bases spanning the gap. The CDR3 is 13 residues long. CDR3 nucleotide sequence: TGTGCCAGCAGTTATGAGGGTAGGCATGGCTACACCTTC. It codes for CASSYEGRHGYTF.

This clonotype has ten or more counts. The chain joins TRBV29-1 to TRBJ1-5; D is undetermined. V was shortened by 4 bases and J by 0 bases, with 7 bases between the two germline ends. The CDR3 contains 13 residues. Germline assignment: CDR1 SQVTM and CDR2 ANQGSEA. The CDR3 region has the DNA TGCAGCGTTGGACAAAATAGCAATCAGCCCCAGCATTTT. This codes for CSVGQNSNQPQHF.

J is TRBJ2-7 and V is TRBV10-3, with 11 bases matching TRBD1. The CDR3 covers 13 residues. CDR1 ENHRY and CDR2 SYGVKD come from the germline V gene. Trimming at V came to 8 bases and at J to 6 bases, leaving 6 bases not matched to a gene. CDR3 residues: CAIAGQGAVEQYF. CDR3 DNA: TGTGCCATCGCTGGACAGGGGGCGGTCGAGCAGTACTTC.

The chain uses TRBV5-6 and TRBJ2-3, with unresolved D. The CDR3 has 16 residues. Deletions cut 0 bases from V and 3 bases from J, with 14 bases between. From germline, CDR1 is SGHDT and CDR2 YYEEEE. CDR3 nucleotides: TGTGCCAGCAGCTTGGACAGCCTTCCAGCAACAGATACGCAGTATTTT. Translated, it gives CASSLDSLPATDTQYF.